These 30 T cell receptor beta chains share one sample of origin, sequenced in a study of blood T cell repertoires in COVID-19. Method: immunoSEQ multiplex PCR; TCRdb's copy keeps in-frame clones and lacks some. The sample holds about 220,000 clones, under 90% seen once. The specimen sequenced was peripheral blood. The receptors shown here come from an older woman who had recovered from COVID-19.

The sample holds one count of this clone. The CDR3 reads CASSQAGELTDTQYF. The DNA for the CDR3 is TGTGCCAGCAGCCAAGCCGGGGAGCTCACAGATACGCAGTATTTT. The V call is TRBV4-2, the J call TRBJ2-3, with TRBD2 as a possible D gene (5 bases). Deletions cut 1 base from V and 2 bases from J, with 10 bases between. Germline-derived CDR1 and CDR2 are LGHNA and YNFKEQ. This CDR3 is built from 15 residues.

This chain joins TRBV29-1 and TRBJ2-7; D is unclear. V lost 0 bases and J lost 4, with 7 bases in between. The CDR3 has 12 amino acids. Germline CDR1 reads SQVTM; CDR2 reads ANQGSEA. The CDR3 DNA is TGCAGCGTTGAAGAAGGAGCTTACGAGCAGTACTTC. Translating gives CSVEEGAYEQYF.

This chain uses TRBV5-3 with TRBJ1-2; 8 bases line up with TRBD1. TRBV5-3 is filed as an ORF, its function uncertain. The trim removed 4 bases at V and 0 bases at J, leaving 5 bases unmatched. This CDR3 spans 15 amino acids. For the CDR3, the DNA is TGTGCCAGAAGCGAGGACAGGGAAGCTAACTATGGCTACACCTTC. It is translated as CARSEDREANYGYTF.

This chain links TRBV19 with TRBJ2-3; 10 bases match TRBD2. The CDR3 runs 15 residues. The V gene's germline CDR1 is LNHDA and CDR2 SQIVND (reference sequence). With V trimmed by 3 bases and J by 4 bases, 4 bases remained unmatched. CDR3 amino acids: CASSIKRGGSDTQYF. CDR3 nucleotides: TGTGCCAGTAGTATTAAGCGGGGGGGTTCAGATACGCAGTATTTT.

V usage is TRBV27 and J usage is TRBJ1-1; TRBD1 matches 8 bases. The V gene's germline CDR1 is MNHEY and CDR2 SMNVEV (reference sequence). J was trimmed by 10 bases and V by 3 bases; bases with no gene match: 4. CDR3 length: 12 residues. The CDR3 sequence is CASSFRQGPAFF. The CDR3 coding sequence is TGTGCCAGCAGTTTCCGACAGGGGCCAGCTTTCTTT.

The chain is built from TRBV2 and TRBJ2-5, with D tentatively TRBD2 (6 bases). Germline values: CDR1 SNHLY, CDR2 FYNNEI. The CDR3 extends over 12 amino acids. Between the trimmed V and J ends, which lost 6 bases and 7 bases, there was a span of 12 bases. CDR3 loop: CASRPMGGTQYF. Written as DNA, the CDR3 is TGTGCCAGCAGGCCGATGGGAGGGACCCAGTACTTC.

In this sample, this clone turned up once. The sample carries other DNA sequences with the same CDR3. The V call is TRBV19, the J call TRBJ2-7; TRBD1 is a possible D gene (6 bases). This CDR3 has 14 amino acids. Germline assignment: CDR1 LNHDA and CDR2 SQIVND (reference sequence). Trimming took 0 bases from V and 4 from J, leaving 10 bases between them. CDR3 DNA: TGTGCCAGTAGTATAGATCGAGGGACATACGAGCAGTACTTC. Translation: CASSIDRGTYEQYF.

The chain combines TRBV4-1 with TRBJ2-1; a weak D match, TRBD2 (7 bases). The CDR3 is 18 residues long. Looked up from germline, CDR1 is MGHRA and CDR2 is YSYEKL. V lost 0 bases to trimming and J lost 9 bases, with 24 bases between them. The CDR3 region is CASSQDSIARGPGLEQFF. DNA of the CDR3: TGCGCCAGCAGCCAAGATAGTATAGCGCGGGGGCCCGGGCTTGAGCAGTTCTTC.

V usage is TRBV21-1 and J usage is TRBJ2-3; no DNA check was done on the table's D call, TRBD2. TRBV21-1 constitutes a pseudogene. There are 16 residues in the CDR3. The CDR3 region has the DNA TGTGCCAGCATACTTTCGGGAGGCTATCACACAGATACGCAGTATTTT. This encodes CASILSGGYHTDTQYF.

CDR3: CASSFSGGAEDTQYF. CDR3 in DNA: TGCGCCAGCAGCTTTAGCGGGGGGGCCGAAGATACGCAGTATTTT. The chain combines TRBV5-1 with TRBJ2-3; 11 bases line up with TRBD2. Germline V gene lookup returns CDR1 SGHRS and CDR2 YFSETQ. Unmatched junction bases numbered 4, after V lost 2 bases and J lost 5 bases. This CDR3 comprises 15 residues.

Only one count was recorded for this clone. The rearrangement joins TRBV7-8 to TRBJ1-2; 8 nucleotides align to TRBD1. Looked up from germline, CDR1 is SGHVS and CDR2 is FQNEAQ. The CDR3 has 14 amino acids. Trimming took 5 bases from V and 5 from J; bases not matched to a gene: 7. CDR3 loop: CASSTVDREYGYTF. The DNA of the CDR3 is TGTGCCAGCAGCACAGTGGACAGGGAATATGGCTACACCTTC.

This clone was recorded a few times. V and J are TRBV3-1 (or the pseudogene TRBV3-2) and TRBJ2-5; TRBD2 might be the D (5 bases). Trimming shortened V by 4 bases and J by 7 bases, and 16 bases separated the two germline ends. CDR1 and CDR2 from the germline V gene are LGHDT and YNNKEL (reference sequence). The CDR3 is 14 residues long. The CDR3: CASSPLAARGTQYF. CDR3 DNA: TGTGCCAGCAGCCCCCTGGCGGCCCGGGGGACCCAGTACTTC.

This rearrangement joins TRBV15 to TRBJ1-1; D possibly corresponds to TRBD1 (6 bases). Germline CDR1 and CDR2: LNHNV and YYDKDF (reference sequence). V was pared by 5 bases and J by 3 bases, with 16 bases between. The CDR3 extends over 15 amino acids. The CDR3 loop reads CATSSLGGAHTEAFF. CDR3 in DNA: TGTGCCACCAGCTCCCTAGGGGGGGCCCACACTGAAGCTTTCTTT.

This chain links TRBV14 with TRBJ1-2; D perhaps matches TRBD1 (6 bases). This CDR3 has 14 amino acids. Germline values: CDR1 SGHDN, CDR2 FVKESK. V dropped 5 bases and J dropped 7 bases, with 17 bases sitting between them. CDR3 loop: CASSEFWKDSGYTF. In DNA form, the CDR3 reads TGTGCCAGCAGCGAATTTTGGAAGGACAGTGGCTACACCTTC.

The V and J genes are TRBV18 and TRBJ1-2; TRBD1 matches at 10 bases. Unmatched junction bases numbered 7, after V lost 5 bases and J lost 4 bases. Germline V gene lookup returns CDR1 KGHSH and CDR2 LQKENI. The CDR3 has 15 amino acids. This chain's CDR3 is CASSVGTGESYGYTF. The CDR3 DNA is TGTGCCAGCTCAGTCGGGACAGGGGAATCCTATGGCTACACCTTC.

This chain connects TRBV20-1 to TRBJ2-3, with a possible D match to TRBD2 (5 bases). Germline V gene lookup returns CDR1 DFQATT and CDR2 SNEGSKA (reference sequence). Between the trimmed V and J ends, which lost 6 bases and 5 bases, there was a span of 9 bases. The CDR3 has 11 amino acids. CDR3 nucleotide sequence: TGCAGTGCGCCAGAGGGAGATACGCAGTATTTT. Translating gives CSAPEGDTQYF.

The chain recombines TRBV2 with TRBJ2-7; 10 bases match TRBD1. V shed 7 bases and J 6 bases; nucleotides not matched to a gene: 9. CDR1 and CDR2 (germline): SNHLY, FYNNEI. This CDR3 is built from 14 residues. The CDR3 loop is CASTRDRGIREQYF. The CDR3, as DNA: TGTGCCAGCACCAGGGACAGGGGAATTCGCGAGCAGTACTTC.

The table lists this clone with a count of one. The J gene is TRBJ1-2, the V gene TRBV3-1 (or the pseudogene TRBV3-2), with TRBD1 as a possible D gene (5 bases). V lost 1 base and J 6 bases, leaving 18 bases between the germline ends. This CDR3 is 16 amino acids long. Germline CDR1 reads LGHDT; CDR2 reads YNNKEL (reference sequence). DNA of the CDR3: TGTGCCAGCAGCCAAGTAGTACAGGAAGATACGAATGGCTACACCTTC. This sequence encodes CASSQVVQEDTNGYTF.

As to this clone: Distinct nucleotide sequences in the sample also encode this CDR3. V usage is TRBV6-6 and J usage is TRBJ1-4; no clear D. Germline-derived CDR1 and CDR2 are MNHNY and SVGAGI (reference sequence). The CDR3 has 15 amino acids. Trimming removed 6 bases at V and 2 bases at J, with 13 bases between. The CDR3 reads CASSPPGGTNEKLFF. The DNA of the CDR3 is TGTGCCAGCAGCCCTCCGGGAGGTACTAATGAAAAACTGTTTTTT.

The V and J genes are TRBV12-5 and TRBJ2-7, with 8 bases identical to TRBD1. CDR3 length equals 15 residues. Germline V gene lookup returns CDR1 LGHNT and CDR2 FRNRAP. Losses at the gene ends were 0 bases for V and 4 bases for J; bases not matched to a gene: 5. This CDR3 is CASGLVTGTGYEQYF. CDR3 coding DNA: TGTGCTAGTGGTTTGGTAACCGGGACAGGATACGAGCAGTACTTC.

CDR3 sequence: CASSSRQGGSPQHF. Written as DNA, the CDR3 is TGTGCCAGCAGCTCTAGACAGGGGGGATCGCCCCAGCATTTT. This chain joins TRBV7-8 and TRBJ1-5, with 9 bases aligning to TRBD1. V shed 4 bases, J shed 9 bases, and the junction held 7 bases outside the gene matches. The CDR3 length is 14 residues. Germline CDR1 SGHVS, CDR2 FQNEAQ.

This clone was recorded a few times. The rearrangement uses TRBV14 and TRBJ2-7; 12 positions agree with TRBD2. The CDR3 runs 17 residues. Per the germline V gene, CDR1 is SGHDN and CDR2 is FVKESK. The J segment lost 0 bases and the V segment lost 4 bases, leaving 7 bases of the junction unmatched. CDR3 amino acids: CASSRNPSGGDSYEQYF. CDR3 DNA: TGTGCCAGCAGCCGAAACCCTAGCGGGGGGGACTCCTACGAGCAGTACTTC.

The gene calls are TRBV5-8 and TRBJ2-7, with 10 bases identical to TRBD2. Germline CDR1 reads SGHTS; CDR2 reads YDEGEE. The V segment lost 0 bases and the J segment 6 bases; nucleotides outside the gene matches: 15. This CDR3 has 18 amino acids. For the CDR3, the DNA is TGTGCCAGCAGCTTGGCGGCTAGCGGGGGCCAGGAGTCCGTCGAGCAGTACTTC. As protein: CASSLAASGGQESVEQYF.

The chain is built from TRBV28 and TRBJ2-3; a possible D gene is TRBD1 (6 bases). CDR3 length: 12 residues. V shed 7 bases and J shed 5 bases, with 10 bases lying between them. CDR1 is MDHEN, CDR2 SYDVKM, per germline. The CDR3 sequence: CASTSGVDTQYF. The CDR3, as DNA: TGTGCCAGCACCTCAGGGGTAGATACGCAGTATTTT.

The chain uses TRBV7-9 and TRBJ2-3; 8 nucleotides match TRBD2. The CDR3 sequence is 17 residues long. From germline, CDR1 is SEHNR and CDR2 FQNEAQ (reference sequence). Trimming took 4 bases from V and 6 from J; bases not matched to a gene: 15. CDR3 region: CASSSLPGLGSADTQYF. In DNA, the CDR3 is TGTGCCAGCAGCTCATTGCCGGGACTAGGGTCGGCGGATACGCAGTATTTT.

This chain connects TRBV7-8 to TRBJ2-6; the match to TRBD1 covers 8 bases. Germline CDR1 reads SGHVS; CDR2 reads FQNEAQ. Trimming removed 7 bases from V and 0 bases from J; junction bases left unmatched: 2. The CDR3 length is 15 residues. The CDR3 DNA reads as TGTGCCAGCAACAGGGGGAACTCTGGGGCCAACGTCCTGACTTTC. This codes for CASNRGNSGANVLTF.

V usage is TRBV10-3 and J usage is TRBJ2-7, with D perhaps matching TRBD2 (5 bases). This CDR3 has 15 amino acids. Between the trimmed V and J ends, which lost 0 bases and 0 bases, there was a span of 9 bases. Germline CDR1 and CDR2: ENHRY and SYGVKD. In DNA form, the CDR3 reads TGTGCCATCAGTGAGTCAGCGGCCCCCTCCTACGAGCAGTACTTC. Its protein product is CAISESAAPSYEQYF.

The chain carries TRBV19 and TRBJ2-2; D remains ambiguous. Trimming pared 7 bases from V and 0 bases from J, leaving 12 bases between. There are 15 residues in the CDR3. The germline V gene encodes CDR1 LNHDA and CDR2 SQIVND (reference sequence). CDR3 amino acids: CASKLAGANTGELFF. For the CDR3, the DNA is TGTGCCAGTAAGTTGGCAGGCGCGAACACCGGGGAGCTGTTTTTT.

The chain links TRBV4-2 to TRBJ1-6, with 8 positions matching TRBD1. With 4 bases clipped from V and 14 bases from J, the junction kept 13 bases outside the gene matches. This CDR3 comprises 15 residues. The germline gives CDR1 LGHNA, CDR2 YNFKEQ. CDR3: CASSRQLDRDGTLHF. CDR3 sequence (DNA): TGTGCCAGCAGCCGACAGCTGGACAGGGATGGAACCCTCCACTTT.

J is TRBJ2-1 and V is TRBV9; 12 positions match TRBD2. CDR1 SGDLS and CDR2 YYNGEE come from the germline V gene. The CDR3 consists of 17 residues. V lost 3 bases and J lost 6; bases outside the gene matches: 10. The CDR3 spells CASSEPSSGGAVNEQFF. The CDR3 region has the DNA TGTGCCAGCAGCGAGCCCTCTAGCGGGGGGGCCGTCAATGAGCAGTTCTTC.